This entry is about one T cell receptor beta chain. The antigen is undetermined. The junction differs from germline at one of its ends, possibly a read error. Germline CDR1 and CDR2: MNHEY and SVGAGI. This CDR3 has 16 amino acids. From around 500 ng of total RNA, TCR beta-specific cDNA was reverse-transcribed using a constant-region primer. What produced the TCR beta libraries was three nested multiplex PCR rounds using slightly modified ARM-PCR. Forward primers for TRBV1-TRBV30 and a C-beta reverse primer served the first two PCR rounds, at around 9 cycles each. Each CDR3 protein is one row after TCRdb ran MiXCR on the multiplex PCR reads. The data show 90,000 to 150,000 distinct CDR3 sequences, around 65% seen once. This sample is drawn from a study of tumor-infiltrating lymphocytes in primary liver carcinoma. Study-wide context: Maximum tumor diameters ranged from roughly 4.2 to 11 cm, stage T1-T3 N0M0. Regarding the study as a whole: In tumor-adjacent and tumor-blood pairs, overlap was lower than in tumor region pairs.

Starting material for RNA and DNA co-extraction consisted of roughly 19-30 mg of unsorted bulk tissue. All patients had surgically resected primary liver carcinoma. HBV chronically infected the treatment-naive patients. The sequencing sample was made of tumor-adjacent normal liver tissue. This sequence joins TRBV6-5 and TRBJ2-3, with a possible D match to TRBD2 (5 bases). This clonotype was obtained from a woman aged 55-69 years with primary liver carcinoma and hepatitis B virus infection. The CDR3 loop is CASCYSLADPSDTQYF. In nucleotides, the CDR3 is TGTGCCAGCTGTTACTCGCTAGCAGATCCATCAGATACGCAGTATTTT.